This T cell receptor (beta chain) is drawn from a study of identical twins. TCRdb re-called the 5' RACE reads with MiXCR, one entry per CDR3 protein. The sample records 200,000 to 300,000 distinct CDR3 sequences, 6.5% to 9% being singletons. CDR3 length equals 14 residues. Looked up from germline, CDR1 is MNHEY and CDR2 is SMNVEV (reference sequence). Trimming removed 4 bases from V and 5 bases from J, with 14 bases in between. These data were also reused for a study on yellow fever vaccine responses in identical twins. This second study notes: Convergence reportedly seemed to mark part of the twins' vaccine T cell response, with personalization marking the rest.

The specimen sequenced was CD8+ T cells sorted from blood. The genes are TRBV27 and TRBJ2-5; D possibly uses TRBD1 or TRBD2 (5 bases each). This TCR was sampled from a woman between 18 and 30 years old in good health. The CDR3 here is CASSWARGAETQYF. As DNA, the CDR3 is TGTGCCAGCAGTTGGGCCCGGGGCGCGGAGACCCAGTACTTC.